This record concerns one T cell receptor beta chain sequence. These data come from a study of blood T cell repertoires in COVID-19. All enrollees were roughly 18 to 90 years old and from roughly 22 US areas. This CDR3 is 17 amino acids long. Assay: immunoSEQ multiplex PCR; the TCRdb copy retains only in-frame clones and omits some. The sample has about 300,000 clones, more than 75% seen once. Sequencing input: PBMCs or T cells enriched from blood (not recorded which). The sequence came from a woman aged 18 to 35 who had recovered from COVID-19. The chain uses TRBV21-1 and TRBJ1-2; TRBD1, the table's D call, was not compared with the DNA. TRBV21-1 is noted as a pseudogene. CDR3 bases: TGTGCCAGCAGCAAGTACACTGCAGCCGCGAAAAGGGGTGGCTACACCTTC. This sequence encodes CASSKYTAAAKRGGYTF.